This TCR beta chain was obtained from a study of technical replicates of blood from several donors. Some clones are missing from TCRdb's copy, which holds only in-frame ones; the method was immunoSEQ multiplex PCR. The sample yields 68,000 or so clones, about 97% seen once. This TCR derives from a human donor in good health. The sample was T cells isolated from PBMCs.

The CDR3 sequence is CASSQQRTALRVGVTEAFF. The CDR3, as DNA: TGCGCCAGCAGCCAACAGCGGACAGCCTTGAGGGTCGGGGTCACTGAAGCTTTCTTT. This sequence joins TRBV4-1 and TRBJ1-1; possibly TRBD1 for D (6 bases). Germline V CDR1 and CDR2: MGHRA, YSYEKL. V lost 2 bases to trimming and J lost 4 bases, with 26 bases between them. This CDR3 spans 19 amino acids.